These 19 T cell receptor beta chains originate from one sample sequenced in a study of shared clonotypes between healthy human individuals. Using immunoSEQ multiplex PCR, the repertoire was profiled, and TCRdb retains in-frame clones only, with some absent. The profile shows 2.5 million or so clones, around 90% of them singletons. The sample taken for sequencing was naive CD4+ T cells sorted from blood. Subset given: CD45RA+ positively selected. These receptors originate from a man in his late teens or twenties in good health.

The genes are TRBV28 and TRBJ1-2, with D possibly being TRBD1 (6 bases). This CDR3 has 16 amino acids. V lost 4 bases and J 1 base, leaving 16 bases between the germline ends. The germline gives CDR1 MDHEN, CDR2 SYDVKM. Written as DNA, the CDR3 is TGTGCCAGCAGTTCGGGACAAGGGTGGCATAACTATGGCTACACCTTC. Protein: CASSSGQGWHNYGYTF.

The chain carries TRBV6-5 and TRBJ2-5; 11 bases map to TRBD2. CDR1 is MNHEY and CDR2 is SVGAGI in the germline V gene. V shed 5 bases, J shed 2 bases, and the junction held 4 bases outside the gene matches. The CDR3 has 15 amino acids. The CDR3 DNA reads as TGTGCCAGCAGTAGCGGGACTAGCGGACAAGAGACCCAGTACTTC. This sequence encodes CASSSGTSGQETQYF.

This clone was seen only once. This chain connects TRBV7-9 to TRBJ2-7; 10 bases line up with TRBD2. The CDR3 loop spans 15 amino acids. Germline V CDR1 and CDR2: SEHNR, FQNEAQ (reference sequence). V lost 0 bases and J lost 6; bases outside the gene matches: 5. The CDR3 sequence: CASSLAPAGGPEQYF. In nucleotides, the CDR3 is TGTGCCAGCAGCTTAGCGCCAGCGGGAGGGCCCGAGCAGTACTTC.

The rearrangement links TRBV18 to TRBJ2-3; TRBD1 matches 7 bases. Germline V CDR1 and CDR2: KGHSH, LQKENI. This CDR3 contains 15 residues. V dropped 6 bases and J dropped 5; count of bases not matched to a gene: 11. The CDR3 sequence: CASSRTGLEGDTQYF. CDR3 nucleotides: TGTGCCAGCTCGCGGACAGGTCTTGAGGGAGATACGCAGTATTTT.

This sequence joins TRBV6-1 and TRBJ1-5; D perhaps matches TRBD1 (6 bases). Trimming took 0 bases from V and 3 from J, leaving 15 bases between them. This CDR3 is built from 17 residues. CDR1 and CDR2 from the germline V gene are MNHNS and SASEGT. The CDR3 bases are TGTGCCAGCAGTGAAGCGTATAGGGGGGGCTCCAATCAGCCCCAGCATTTT. Translating it yields CASSEAYRGGSNQPQHF.

The chain employs TRBV11-3 and TRBJ2-2; D gene unclear. The CDR3 covers 12 residues. In germline, CDR1 is SGHNT, CDR2 YENEEA. Trimming shortened V by 5 bases and J by 7 bases, and 8 bases separated the two germline ends. CDR3: CASSQHGGELFF. The CDR3, as DNA: TGTGCCAGCAGCCAGCACGGCGGGGAGCTGTTTTTT.

The chain employs TRBV28 and TRBJ2-3, with D possibly TRBD2 on 6 matching bases. Germline CDR1 reads MDHEN; CDR2 reads SYDVKM. V lost 2 bases to trimming and J lost 6 bases, with 15 bases between them. This CDR3 region has 15 residues. The CDR3 spells CASSLGGARTDTQYF. Written as DNA, the CDR3 is TGTGCCAGCAGTTTAGGAGGGGCCAGAACCGATACGCAGTATTTT.

This rearrangement joins TRBV7-9 to TRBJ2-3, with D possibly being TRBD2 (6 bases). CDR1 and CDR2 (germline): SEHNR, FQNEAQ (reference sequence). The CDR3 contains 14 residues. Between the trimmed V and J ends, which lost 6 bases and 1 base, there was a span of 11 bases. CDR3 sequence (DNA): TGTGCCAGCAGAACGGGACTGGGCACAGATACGCAGTATTTT. This codes for CASRTGLGTDTQYF.

This clone was picked up a small number of times. The V and J genes are TRBV20-1 and TRBJ2-1, with D possibly matching TRBD2 (5 bases). Germline lookup yields CDR1 DFQATT and CDR2 SNEGSKA (reference sequence). The V end was cut by 0 bases, the J end by 15 bases, with 9 bases between. The length of the CDR3 is 10 residues. CDR3: CSARDWETFF. The DNA of the CDR3 is TGCAGTGCTAGAGATTGGGAGACGTTCTTC.

The chain carries TRBV11-2 and TRBJ2-1; TRBD2 might be the D (6 bases). This CDR3 spans 15 amino acids. Trimming took off 7 bases at V and 0 bases at J, with 13 bases between the two ends. Germline values: CDR1 SGHAT, CDR2 FQNNGV. CDR3 residues: CASTQGGISYNEQFF. CDR3 nucleotides: TGTGCCAGCACCCAAGGCGGGATCTCCTACAATGAGCAGTTCTTC.

The chain couples TRBV2 to TRBJ2-5, with 7 bases matching TRBD1. V shed 1 base and J 1 base; nucleotides not matched to a gene: 3. This CDR3 has 15 residues. Germline V gene sequence: CDR1 SNHLY, CDR2 FYNNEI. In nucleotides, the CDR3 is TGTGCCAGCAGTGAAGGCGACAGGGTCCAAGAGACCCAGTACTTC. It codes for CASSEGDRVQETQYF. The full variable domain, in which reference TRBV2 and TRBJ2-5 provide the parts outside the CDR3, is EPEVTQTPSHQVTQMGQEVILRCVPISNHLYFYWYRQILGQKVEFLVSFYNNEISEKSEIFDDQFSVERPDGSNFTLKIRSTKLEDSAMYFCASSEGDRVQETQYFGPGTRLLVL.

A word on this clone: Other DNA sequences in this specimen translate into the identical CDR3. CDR3 sequence: CASSLEVNYGYTF. CDR3 in DNA: TGCGCCAGCAGCTTGGAAGTAAACTATGGCTACACCTTC. This chain connects TRBV5-1 to TRBJ1-2; unclear D gene. This CDR3 is built from 13 residues. CDR1 SGHRS and CDR2 YFSETQ come from the germline V gene. V lost 0 bases, J lost 2 bases, and 5 bases lay in between. Full variable domain (rest looked up from reference TRBV5-1 and TRBJ1-2): KAGVTQTPRYLIKTRGQQVTLSCSPISGHRSVSWYQQTPGQGLQFLFEYFSETQRNKGNFPGRFSGRQFSNSRSEMNVSTLELGDSALYLCASSLEVNYGYTFGSGTRLTVV.

The chain is built from TRBV5-1 and TRBJ1-4, with D possibly matching TRBD1 (6 bases). The CDR3 runs to 18 residues. V lost 2 bases and J lost 2, with 19 bases in between. Germline CDR1 SGHRS, CDR2 YFSETQ. The CDR3 sequence is CASSFNRENGRTNEKLFF. The CDR3 region has the DNA TGCGCCAGCAGCTTCAACAGGGAGAATGGAAGGACTAATGAAAAACTGTTTTTT.

The CDR3 DNA sequence: TGTGCCAGCAGCCCCCCCCGGGGGGAGACGCAGTATTTT. Amino acid sequence: CASSPPRGETQYF. The rearrangement joins TRBV5-4 to TRBJ2-3; 7 nucleotides line up with TRBD2. V was clipped by 4 bases and J by 9 bases; unmatched bases: 8. Germline V gene sequence: CDR1 SGHNT, CDR2 YYREEE (reference sequence). The CDR3 consists of 13 residues.

The chain joins TRBV5-4 to TRBJ1-1, with D unclear. Germline V gene lookup returns CDR1 SGHNT and CDR2 YYREEE (reference sequence). This CDR3 comprises 18 residues. Trimming pared 4 bases from V and 0 bases from J, leaving 22 bases between. CDR3 sequence (DNA): TGTGCCAGCAGCCTCAAATCTGGGTTTCTGTTTATGAACACTGAAGCTTTCTTT. This codes for CASSLKSGFLFMNTEAFF.

This clone was observed once. This sequence joins TRBV7-9 and TRBJ2-7, with TRBD2 identical over 9 bases. Unmatched junction bases numbered 19, after V lost 5 bases and J lost 5 bases. Per germline, CDR1 SEHNR and CDR2 FQNEAQ (reference sequence). The CDR3 extends over 18 amino acids. The CDR3 sequence is CASSISTGIGAGGNEQYF. CDR3 nucleotides: TGTGCCAGCAGCATTTCGACAGGCATAGGAGCGGGAGGCAACGAGCAGTACTTC.

The rearrangement joins TRBV5-1 to TRBJ2-3; D is tentatively TRBD1 or TRBD2 (5 bases each). Per the germline V gene, CDR1 is SGHRS and CDR2 is YFSETQ. The CDR3 sequence is 13 residues long. The V end lost 5 bases, the J end lost 5 bases, and 12 bases lay between the germline ends. Written as DNA, the CDR3 is TGCGCCAGCAGTGAGGGGCCGATAGATACGCAGTATTTT. Amino acids: CASSEGPIDTQYF. The full variable domain, in which reference TRBV5-1 and TRBJ2-3 provide the parts outside the CDR3, is KAGVTQTPRYLIKTRGQQVTLSCSPISGHRSVSWYQQTPGQGLQFLFEYFSETQRNKGNFPGRFSGRQFSNSRSEMNVSTLELGDSALYLCASSEGPIDTQYFGPGTRLTVL.

This chain connects TRBV5-4 to TRBJ1-3, with 8 bases fitting TRBD1. The V gene's germline CDR1 is SGHNT and CDR2 YYREEE (reference sequence). V was clipped by 5 bases and J by 4 bases; unmatched bases: 2. CDR3 size: 13 residues. CDR3 region: CASRGDRGNTIYF. The CDR3 DNA follows: TGTGCCAGCAGAGGGGACAGGGGAAACACCATATATTTT.

J is TRBJ2-3 and V is TRBV9; D might be TRBD1 (7 bases). The CDR3 is made up of 16 amino acids. Trimming cost V 0 bases and J 4 bases, with 15 bases left between them. The germline V gene has CDR1 SGDLS and CDR2 YYNGEE. The CDR3 sequence: CASSVEEGATADTQYF. For the CDR3, the DNA is TGTGCCAGCAGCGTAGAGGAGGGGGCCACCGCAGATACGCAGTATTTT.